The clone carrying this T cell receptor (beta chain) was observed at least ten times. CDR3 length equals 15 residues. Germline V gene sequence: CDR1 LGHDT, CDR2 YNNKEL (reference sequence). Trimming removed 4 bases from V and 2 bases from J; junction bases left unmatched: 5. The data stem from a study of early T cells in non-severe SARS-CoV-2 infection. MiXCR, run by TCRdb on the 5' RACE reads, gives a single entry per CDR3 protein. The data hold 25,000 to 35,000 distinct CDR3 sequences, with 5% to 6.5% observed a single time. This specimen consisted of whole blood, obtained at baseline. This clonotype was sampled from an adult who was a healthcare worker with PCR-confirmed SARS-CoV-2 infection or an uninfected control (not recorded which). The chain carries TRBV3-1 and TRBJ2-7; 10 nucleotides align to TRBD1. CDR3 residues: CASSLGQGGTYEQYF. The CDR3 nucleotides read TGTGCCAGCAGCCTCGGACAGGGGGGGACCTACGAGCAGTACTTC.